These T cell receptor beta chains were read from a single sample in a study of T cells after yellow fever vaccination. TCRdb called the 5' RACE reads again in MiXCR, with one record for every CDR3 protein. The data contain about 350,000 distinct CDR3 sequences, less than 9.5% of them singletons. This specimen was PBMCs, taken about 49 days after the first yellow fever vaccination. Receptor source: a man aged 18-30 years who received the YFV17D yellow fever vaccine. CDR3s include the opening cysteine and the closing phenylalanine or tryptophan. D genes are given only for firm matches. Part of the rows lack a size; the others show once, few, many or a class for expanded clones.

d_call	clone_size	j_call	v_call	cdr3_nt	cdr3_aa
-	many	TRBJ2-2	TRBV14	TGTGCCAGCCGACAGATCTCAGGAGGGGAGCTGTTTTTT	CASRQISGGELFF
-	-	TRBJ2-1	TRBV27	TGTGCCAGCAGGTCCGAGGCCGGAGACACCTGGGCCTACAATGAGCAGTTCTTC	CASRSEAGDTWAYNEQFF
-	many	TRBJ1-3	TRBV5-1	TGCGCCAGCAGCTTGGGGGCCGACTCTGGAAACACCATATATTTT	CASSLGADSGNTIYF
-	-	TRBJ1-5	TRBV15	TGTGCCACCAGCTACAGGACAATTAATCAGCCCCAGCATTTT	CATSYRTINQPQHF
-	many	TRBJ2-5	TRBV6-5	TGTGCCAGTGGAGGGGCCCAAGAGACCCAGTACTTC	CASGGAQETQYF
TRBD2	many	TRBJ2-1	TRBV3-1	TGTGCCAGCAGCCAATTAGCGGGGGGGCGTAGGAATGAGCAGTTCTTC	CASSQLAGGRRNEQFF
-	many	TRBJ2-7	TRBV7-6	TGTGCCAGCAGCCGGGATTTAACCTACGAGCAGTACTTC	CASSRDLTYEQYF
-	few	TRBJ2-7	TRBV12-3/TRBV12-4	TGTGCCAGCGCCAATTACGAGCAGTACTTC	CASANYEQYF
-	few	TRBJ1-2	TRBV7-9	TGTGCCAGCAGCTTAGGTGCGGCAGGAGCTTATGGCTACACCTTC	CASSLGAAGAYGYTF
-	few	TRBJ1-6	TRBV11-2	TGTGCCAGCAGCTACCAGGAGGGCACGTTGATCTATAATTCACCCCTCCACTTT	CASSYQEGTLIYNSPLHF
-	few	TRBJ2-3	TRBV28	TGTGCCAGCAATCCGGGCCTTTCCACAGATACGCAGTATTTT	CASNPGLSTDTQYF
TRBD1	-	TRBJ2-5	TRBV11-2	TGTGCCAGCAGAGCAACATACAGGGGATTAAGAGAGACCCAGTACTTC	CASRATYRGLRETQYF
-	few	TRBJ1-6	TRBV5-5	TGTGCCAGCAGCACGATCAAGCGGAGCTCCTATAATTCACCCCTCCACTTT	CASSTIKRSSYNSPLHF
-	many	TRBJ2-2	TRBV7-9	TGTGCCAGCAGCTTTAAAACAGTCACCGGGGAGCTGTTTTTT	CASSFKTVTGELFF
-	few	TRBJ1-1	TRBV3-1	TGTGCCAGCAGCCTAATTACCCAGAACACTGAAGCTTTCTTT	CASSLITQNTEAFF
TRBD2	few	TRBJ2-7	TRBV3-1	TGTGCCAGCAGCCAGACGGGGGGGCTCTACGAGCAGTACTTC	CASSQTGGLYEQYF
-	-	TRBJ2-2	TRBV7-9	TGTGCCAGGAGCTTCGGGGTGAACACCGGGGAGCTGTTTTTT	CARSFGVNTGELFF
-	few	TRBJ1-4	TRBV7-9	TGTGCCAGCAGCCCGTGGCAGTCGTATGAAAAACTGTTTTTT	CASSPWQSYEKLFF
TRBD1	-	TRBJ1-2	TRBV4-1	TGCGCCAGCAGCCAACCACAGGGGGACTATGGCTACACCTTC	CASSQPQGDYGYTF
-	few	TRBJ1-5	TRBV20-1	TGCAGTGCTGCTGAGTCCGGGCAGCCCCAGCATTTT	CSAAESGQPQHF
-	few	TRBJ1-4	TRBV5-1	TGCGCCAGCAGCCCCCGGGTGGGGGCTTCGAAACTGTTTTTT	CASSPRVGASKLFF
-	many	TRBJ2-7	TRBV12-3/TRBV12-4	TGTGCCAGCAGTTCGGGGTCCGGCTCCTACGAGCAGTACTTC	CASSSGSGSYEQYF
-	few	TRBJ2-1	TRBV6-2/TRBV6-3	TGTGCCAGCAGCCTTTCTATAAGCTCCTACAATGAGCAGTTCTTC	CASSLSISSYNEQFF
-	-	TRBJ1-1	TRBV19	TGTGCCAGTAGGCCATGGGAGGGGTCCCAACGGATTGAAGCTTTCTTT	CASRPWEGSQRIEAFF